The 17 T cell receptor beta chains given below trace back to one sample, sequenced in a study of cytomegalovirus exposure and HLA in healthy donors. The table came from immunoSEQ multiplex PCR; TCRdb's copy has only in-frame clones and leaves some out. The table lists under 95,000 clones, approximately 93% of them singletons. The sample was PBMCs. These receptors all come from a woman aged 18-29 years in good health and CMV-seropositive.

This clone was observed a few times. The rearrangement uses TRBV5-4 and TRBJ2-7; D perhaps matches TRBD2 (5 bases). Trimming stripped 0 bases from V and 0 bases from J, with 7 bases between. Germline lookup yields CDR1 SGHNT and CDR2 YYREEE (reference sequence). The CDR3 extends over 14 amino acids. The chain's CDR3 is CASSLDGSSYEQYF. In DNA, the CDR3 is TGTGCCAGCAGCTTGGATGGGAGCTCCTACGAGCAGTACTTC.

This CDR3 reads CASSAFGVDDVYGYTF. The DNA for the CDR3 is TGCGCCAGCAGCGCATTCGGGGTGGACGATGTCTATGGCTACACCTTC. The chain employs TRBV5-1 and TRBJ1-2, with D unresolved. Per the germline V gene, CDR1 is SGHRS and CDR2 is YFSETQ. Trimming removed 4 bases at V and 4 bases at J, with 20 bases between. This CDR3 has 16 residues. The entire variable domain, with the rest obtained from reference TRBV5-1 and TRBJ1-2, is as follows: KAGVTQTPRYLIKTRGQQVTLSCSPISGHRSVSWYQQTPGQGLQFLFEYFSETQRNKGNFPGRFSGRQFSNSRSEMNVSTLELGDSALYLCASSAFGVDDVYGYTFGSGTRLTVV.

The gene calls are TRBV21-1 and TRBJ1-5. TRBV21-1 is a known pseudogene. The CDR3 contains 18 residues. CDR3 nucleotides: TGTGCCAGCAACCATAGGGAGGGGGATCTAGATGGCAATCAGCCCCAGCATTTT. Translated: CASNHREGDLDGNQPQHF.

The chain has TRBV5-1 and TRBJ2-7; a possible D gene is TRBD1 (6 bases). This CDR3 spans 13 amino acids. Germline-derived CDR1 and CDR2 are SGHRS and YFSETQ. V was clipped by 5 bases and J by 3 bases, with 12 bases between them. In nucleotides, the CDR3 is TGCGCCAGCAGTCTCGACAGGTACTACGAGCAGTACTTC. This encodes CASSLDRYYEQYF.

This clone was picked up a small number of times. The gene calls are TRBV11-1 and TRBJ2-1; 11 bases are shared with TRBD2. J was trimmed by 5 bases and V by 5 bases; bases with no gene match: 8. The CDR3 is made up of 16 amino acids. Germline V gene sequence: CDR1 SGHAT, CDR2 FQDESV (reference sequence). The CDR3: CASSKVGTSGNNEQFF. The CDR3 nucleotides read TGTGCCAGCAGCAAAGTTGGGACTAGCGGTAACAATGAGCAGTTCTTC.

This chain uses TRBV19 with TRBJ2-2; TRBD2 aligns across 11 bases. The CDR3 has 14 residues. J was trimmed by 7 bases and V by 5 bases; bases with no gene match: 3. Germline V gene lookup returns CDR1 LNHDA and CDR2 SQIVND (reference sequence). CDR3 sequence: CASSLTSGNGELFF. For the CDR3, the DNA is TGTGCCAGTAGTTTGACTAGCGGGAACGGGGAGCTGTTTTTT.

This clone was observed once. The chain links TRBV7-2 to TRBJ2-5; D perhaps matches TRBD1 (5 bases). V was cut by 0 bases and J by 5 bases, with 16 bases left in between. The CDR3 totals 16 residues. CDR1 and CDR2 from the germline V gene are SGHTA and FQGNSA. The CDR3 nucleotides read TGTGCCAGCAGCTTAGCCGGCTCCCTAAGGGGTGAGACCCAGTACTTC. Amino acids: CASSLAGSLRGETQYF. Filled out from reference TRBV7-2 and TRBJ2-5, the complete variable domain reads GAGVSQSPSNKVTEKGKDVELRCDPISGHTALYWYRQSLGQGLEFLIYFQGNSAPDKSGLPSDRFSAERTGGSVSTLTIQRTQQEDSAVYLCASSLAGSLRGETQYFGPGTRLLVL.

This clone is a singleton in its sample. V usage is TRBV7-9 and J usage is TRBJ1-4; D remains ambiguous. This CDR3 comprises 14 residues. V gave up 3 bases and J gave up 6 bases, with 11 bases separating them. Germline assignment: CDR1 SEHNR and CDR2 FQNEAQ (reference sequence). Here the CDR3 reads CASSFGRAYEKLFF. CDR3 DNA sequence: TGTGCCAGCAGCTTCGGGAGGGCGTATGAAAAACTGTTTTTT.

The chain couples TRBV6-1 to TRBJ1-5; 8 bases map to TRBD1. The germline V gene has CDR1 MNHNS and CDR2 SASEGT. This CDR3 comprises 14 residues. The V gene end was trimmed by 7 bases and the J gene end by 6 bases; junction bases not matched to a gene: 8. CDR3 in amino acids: CASTGTGGGQPQHF. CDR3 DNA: TGTGCCAGCACAGGTACAGGGGGAGGTCAGCCCCAGCATTTT.

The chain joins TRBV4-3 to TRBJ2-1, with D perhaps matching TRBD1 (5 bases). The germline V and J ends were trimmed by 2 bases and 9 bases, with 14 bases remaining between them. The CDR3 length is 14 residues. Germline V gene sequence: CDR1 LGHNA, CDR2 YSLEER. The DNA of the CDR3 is TGCGCCAGCAGCCAAATCGGCAGGGTGGGTGAGCAGTTCTTC. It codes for CASSQIGRVGEQFF.

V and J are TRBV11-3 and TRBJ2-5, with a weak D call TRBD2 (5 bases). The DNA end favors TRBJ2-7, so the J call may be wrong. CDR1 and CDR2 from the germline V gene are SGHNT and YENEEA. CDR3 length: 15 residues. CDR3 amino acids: CASSPNRGTAYEQYF. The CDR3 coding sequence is TGTGCCAGCAGTCCTAACCGGGGAACCGCCTACGAGCAGTACTTC.

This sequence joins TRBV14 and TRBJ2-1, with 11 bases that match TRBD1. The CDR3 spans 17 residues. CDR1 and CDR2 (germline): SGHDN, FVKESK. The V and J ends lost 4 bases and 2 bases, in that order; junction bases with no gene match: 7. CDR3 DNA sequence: TGTGCCAGCAGCCCCCACCGGGGACAGGGGGCCTACAATGAGCAGTTCTTC. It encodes CASSPHRGQGAYNEQFF.

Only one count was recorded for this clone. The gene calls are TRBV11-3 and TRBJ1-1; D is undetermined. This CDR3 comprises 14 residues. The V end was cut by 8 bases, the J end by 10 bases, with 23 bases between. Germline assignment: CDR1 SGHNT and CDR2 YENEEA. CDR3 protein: CASLTGIYIRGAFF. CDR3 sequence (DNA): TGTGCCAGCCTGACCGGGATATACATCCGGGGAGCTTTCTTT.

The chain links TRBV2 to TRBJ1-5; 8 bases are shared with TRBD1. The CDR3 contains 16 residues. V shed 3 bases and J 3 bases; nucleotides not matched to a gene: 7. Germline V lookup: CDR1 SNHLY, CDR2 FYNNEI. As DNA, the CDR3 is TGTGCCAGCAGTGATATCAGACAGGGGAACAATCAGCCCCAGCATTTT. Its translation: CASSDIRQGNNQPQHF.

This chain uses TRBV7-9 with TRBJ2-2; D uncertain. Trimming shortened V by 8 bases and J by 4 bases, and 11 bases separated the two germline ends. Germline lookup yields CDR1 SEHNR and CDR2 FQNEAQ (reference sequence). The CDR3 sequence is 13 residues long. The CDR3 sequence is CASPNSGTGELFF. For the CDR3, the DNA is TGTGCCAGCCCCAACTCTGGCACCGGGGAGCTGTTTTTT. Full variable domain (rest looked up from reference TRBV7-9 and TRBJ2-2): DTGVSQNPRHKITKRGQNVTFRCDPISEHNRLYWYRQTLGQGPEFLTYFQNEAQLEKSRLLSDRFSAERPKGSFSTLEIQRTEQGDSAMYLCASPNSGTGELFFGEGSRLTVL.

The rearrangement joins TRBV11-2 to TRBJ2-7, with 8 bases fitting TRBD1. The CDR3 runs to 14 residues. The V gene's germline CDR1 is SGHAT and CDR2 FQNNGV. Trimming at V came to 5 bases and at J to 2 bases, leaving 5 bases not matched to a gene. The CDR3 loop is CASSDGTGPYEQYF. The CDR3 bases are TGTGCCAGCAGCGACGGGACAGGCCCCTACGAGCAGTACTTC.

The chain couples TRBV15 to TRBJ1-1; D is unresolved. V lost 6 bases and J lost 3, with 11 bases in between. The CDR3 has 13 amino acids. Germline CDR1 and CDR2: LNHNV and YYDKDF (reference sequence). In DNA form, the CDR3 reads TGTGCCACCAGGTACGGGGAGGACACTGAAGCTTTCTTT. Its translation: CATRYGEDTEAFF. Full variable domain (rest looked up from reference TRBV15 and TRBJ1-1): DAMVIQNPRYQVTQFGKPVTLSCSQTLNHNVMYWYQQKSSQAPKLLFHYYDKDFNNEADTPDNFQSRRPNTSFCFLDIRSPGLGDTAMYLCATRYGEDTEAFFGQGTRLTVV.